This T cell receptor (beta chain) was retrieved from a study of cytomegalovirus exposure and HLA in healthy donors. The V segment lost 6 bases and the J segment 2 bases; nucleotides outside the gene matches: 5. The germline V gene encodes CDR1 LNHDA and CDR2 SQIVND (reference sequence). The CDR3 length is 14 residues. Both 60 Vbeta primers and 13 Jbeta primers went into the PCR. This table comes from immunoSEQ multiplex PCR, and its TCRdb copy is limited to in-frame clones, with some not included. Seen here are approximately 110,000 clones, roughly 71% observed once, and the top ten hold 5.4%. Study-level findings and limits: Usually a TCR sequence was rare, but some public TCRs were found in many donors. From TCR beta sequences, most subjects' HLA-A and HLA-B alleles were reportedly predicted accurately.

To note about this clone: As yet, its antigen is unknown.

This clonotype was sampled from a woman in her 70s in good health and CMV-seropositive. The gene calls are TRBV19 and TRBJ2-3, with 7 bases identical to TRBD1. The sample taken for sequencing was PBMCs. The CDR3 is CASSRTGDTDTQYF. The CDR3 region has the DNA TGTGCCAGTAGCCGGACAGGAGACACAGATACGCAGTATTTT.